This T cell receptor beta chain is drawn from a study of blood T cell repertoires in COVID-19. About the study: Whether acute or convalescent, the COVID-19 samples came from the United States, Italy and Spain. Sources were T cells, B-cell-depleted T cells, or PBMCs; the material itself was cDNA or gDNA.

Those who participated ranged in age from about 18 to 89 years and resided in some 24 US areas. Here immunoSEQ multiplex PCR was the method, and the copy in TCRdb shows in-frame clones only, minus some. The sample records some 200,000 clones, approximately 92% being singletons. CDR3 length: 16 amino acids. V lost 1 base and J lost 0, with 11 bases in between. Germline V gene lookup returns CDR1 SGHDT and CDR2 YYEEEE. Sample: PBMCs or T cells enriched from blood (not recorded which). The TCR originated in a woman aged 18-29 years in a cohort exposed to, infected with or recovered from COVID-19 (not recorded which). V usage is TRBV5-6 and J usage is TRBJ1-3; D may be TRBD1 (6 bases). The CDR3 nucleotides read TGTGCCAGCAGCTTGATGGACAGAACCTCTGGAAACACCATATATTTT. Amino acids: CASSLMDRTSGNTIYF.